This T cell receptor (beta chain) was retrieved from a study of shared clonotypes between healthy human individuals. Background on the study: A donor's plate count was three for CD4 naive and three for CD4 memory; CD8 naive had two and CD8 memory one.

Notes on the study in general: Shared across a handful of donors were around 4.7% of the naive CD4 clonotypes. Estimated richness values were generally larger in naive subsets than in memory subsets. Genetic and exposure-history diversity was limited by the small donor number.

The V end lost 2 bases, the J end lost 1 base, and 20 bases lay between the germline ends. This CDR3 has 18 amino acids. Germline V gene lookup returns CDR1 SGHAT and CDR2 FQNNGV. TCRdb's table, derived via immunoSEQ multiplex PCR, lists solely in-frame clones and lacks some. This repertoire shows more than 2,000,000 clones, around nine tenths found once; its top ten account for roughly 0.15%. This clone appeared a few times. The antigen is unknown. The sample comprised naive CD4+ T cells sorted from blood. Sample subset: CD45RA+ positively selected. This chain joins TRBV11-2 and TRBJ1-1, with D maybe TRBD1 (5 bases). The origin of this receptor is a man aged 18-30 years in good health. The CDR3 sequence: CASSLSTVGFGGNTEAFF. CDR3 sequence (DNA): TGTGCCAGCAGCTTATCTACGGTGGGATTTGGGGGGAACACTGAAGCTTTCTTT.